This TCR beta chain is from a study of beta chain features in type 1 diabetes. Details on this clone: The antigen is not known.

The authors reverse transcribed all of the isolated RNA, so sequencing captured expressed TCRB transcripts. Here immunoSEQ multiplex PCR was the method, and the copy in TCRdb shows in-frame clones only, minus some. The data show approximately 360,000 clones, around 12% seen once. Whole-study findings and limits: Researchers report that Type 1 diabetes patients had moderately but significantly shorter TCRB CDR3s across all four CD4+ subsets. A closer apparent resemblance between naive, central memory and Treg TCRB repertoires was seen in patients than in healthy donors.

Source material: naive CD4+ T cells from blood. This receptor was obtained from a woman aged 18-35 years with type 1 diabetes.

CDR3 amino acids: CASSQDWAGGWYNEQFF. CDR3 in DNA: TGCGCCAGCAGCCAAGATTGGGCGGGGGGCTGGTACAATGAGCAGTTCTTC. The V call is TRBV4-3, the J call TRBJ2-1, with 8 bases identical to TRBD2. From germline, CDR1 is LGHNA and CDR2 YSLEER. Trimming removed 0 bases from V and 4 bases from J; junction bases left unmatched: 8. The CDR3 runs 17 residues.